This T cell receptor beta chain was recorded in a study of T cells in Graves' hyperthyroidism and ophthalmopathy. Amplified regions were TCR beta CDR3 sequences from RNA transcripts. Researchers ran a first-round RT-PCR on the TCR CDR3 using the HTBI primer set. TCRdb reprocessed the multiplex PCR reads via MiXCR and lists one record per CDR3 protein. The sample consists of about 540,000 distinct CDR3 sequences, 46% of them appearing once. General observations from the study: In simple terms, a model built on 13 V-J features told ophthalmopathy apart from stable hyperthyroidism. Before onset, ophthalmopathy was predicted by the model a median approximately 6.5 months earlier.

Diagnosis of hyperthyroidism was new in patients aged 18 to 65, and its duration was under 2 months. Remarks on this clonotype: Its antigen is as yet unknown. A read error is possible here, since a much larger clone lies one base away.

The sample comprised peripheral blood or thyroid tissue (not recorded which). The clonotype comes from a woman between 18 and 29 years old with Graves' hyperthyroidism.

The CDR3 sequence is CTSSEQGWDEKLFF. Written as DNA, the CDR3 is TGTACCAGCAGTGAACAGGGTTGGGATGAAAAACTGTTTTTT. The J gene is TRBJ1-4, the V gene TRBV2, with D perhaps matching TRBD1 (6 bases). The CDR3 consists of 14 residues. Germline assignment: CDR1 SNHLY and CDR2 FYNNEI.